Shown below are 30 T cell receptor beta chains from a single sample sequenced in a study of OX40 agonist ivuxolimab in advanced cancers. Clones were read by immunoSEQ multiplex PCR, and TCRdb kept only the in-frame ones, dropping some. The table has 60,000 or so clones, under 90% seen once; the top ten hold about 2.1%. The sample here was CD4+ or CD8+ T cells sorted from blood, taken in a trial of the OX40 agonist ivuxolimab. Receptors originate from an adult with an advanced solid tumor such as melanoma, head and neck, liver or kidney cancer.

This clone was detected only once. The chain is built from TRBV6-5 and TRBJ2-5; D not certain. Germline CDR1 MNHEY, CDR2 SVGAGI. CDR3 length equals 12 residues. The germline V and J ends were trimmed by 2 bases and 1 base, with 2 bases remaining between them. The DNA for the CDR3 is TGTGCCAGCAGTTACCCCCAAGAGACCCAGTACTTC. Protein: CASSYPQETQYF.

This chain joins TRBV4-1 and TRBJ2-3; perhaps D is TRBD1 or TRBD2 (5 bases each). V was clipped by 4 bases and J by 4 bases, with 18 bases between them. Germline CDR1 and CDR2: MGHRA and YSYEKL. This CDR3 is built from 16 residues. The CDR3 coding sequence is TGCGCCAGCAGCCGACAAGGGGACGGGGCTTCAGATACGCAGTATTTT. This sequence encodes CASSRQGDGASDTQYF.

This clone was seen a single time. This chain joins TRBV5-4 and TRBJ1-2, with D perhaps matching TRBD1 (5 bases). The CDR3 contains 14 residues. The germline V gene encodes CDR1 SGHNT and CDR2 YYREEE (reference sequence). Trimming removed 0 bases at V and 4 bases at J, with 10 bases between. This CDR3 is CASSLGQGRYGYTF. The CDR3 DNA sequence: TGTGCCAGCAGCTTGGGGCAGGGTCGCTATGGCTACACCTTC.

The gene calls are TRBV10-2 and TRBJ2-2, with a weak D call TRBD2 (6 bases). V was clipped by 0 bases and J by 4 bases, with 6 bases between them. The CDR3 contains 14 residues. Germline V gene lookup returns CDR1 WSHSY and CDR2 SAAADI. The CDR3 DNA is TGCGCCAGCAGTGAGTCGGGGGGCACCGGGGAGCTGTTTTTT. Translation gives CASSESGGTGELFF.

The chain combines TRBV4-3 with TRBJ2-1, with 9 bases fitting TRBD2. Germline V CDR1 and CDR2: LGHNA, YSLEER. The trim removed 0 bases at V and 7 bases at J, leaving 13 bases unmatched. The CDR3 loop spans 18 amino acids. The CDR3 loop is CASSQEPEAGGPGNEQFF. The CDR3 DNA is TGCGCCAGCAGCCAAGAGCCCGAGGCGGGGGGGCCGGGGAATGAGCAGTTCTTC.

The chain carries TRBV5-4 and TRBJ2-1; D is perhaps TRBD2 (6 bases). Germline V lookup: CDR1 SGHNT, CDR2 YYREEE (reference sequence). CDR3 size: 14 residues. V was shortened by 3 bases and J by 8 bases, with 15 bases between the two germline ends. CDR3 region: CASSSTRTIDEQFF. The CDR3 region has the DNA TGTGCCAGCAGCTCGACCCGGACTATCGATGAGCAGTTCTTC.

This chain joins TRBV11-2 and TRBJ2-3, with TRBD2 identical over 8 bases. Trimming cost V 1 base and J 4 bases; bases outside gene matches: 7. CDR3 size: 16 residues. The germline V gene has CDR1 SGHAT and CDR2 FQNNGV. This CDR3 is CASSLGTSWVADTQYF. In DNA, the CDR3 is TGTGCCAGCAGCTTAGGGACTAGCTGGGTCGCAGATACGCAGTATTTT. The full variable domain, in which reference TRBV11-2 and TRBJ2-3 provide the parts outside the CDR3, is EAGVAQSPRYKIIEKRQSVAFWCNPISGHATLYWYQQILGQGPKLLIQFQNNGVVDDSQLPKDRFSAERLKGVDSTLKIQPAKLEDSAVYLCASSLGTSWVADTQYFGPGTRLTVL.

The rearrangement joins TRBV18 to TRBJ2-1; 7 positions match TRBD1. This CDR3 has 15 residues. The germline V gene has CDR1 KGHSH and CDR2 LQKENI. Losses at the gene ends were 2 bases for V and 1 base for J; bases not matched to a gene: 2. Written as DNA, the CDR3 is TGTGCCAGCTCACCAGACAGGGCTTCCTACAATGAGCAGTTCTTC. The encoded protein is CASSPDRASYNEQFF.

V gene TRBV5-8 combines with J gene TRBJ1-1, with 7 bases aligning to TRBD1. The germline CDR1 and CDR2 sequences are SGHTS and YDEGEE. This CDR3 is 14 amino acids long. The V and J ends lost 4 bases and 5 bases, in that order; junction bases with no gene match: 8. The CDR3 DNA sequence: TGTGCCAGCAGCGGGACAGTAGGTTGGACTGAAGCTTTCTTT. Amino acid sequence: CASSGTVGWTEAFF.

V gene TRBV18 combines with J gene TRBJ2-5; D possibly uses TRBD1 or TRBD2 (5 bases each). The CDR3 length is 12 residues. Germline assignment: CDR1 KGHSH and CDR2 LQKENI. The V end was cut by 5 bases, the J end by 8 bases, with 12 bases between. The CDR3 loop reads CASSGTERTQYF. Written as DNA, the CDR3 is TGTGCCAGCTCAGGGACGGAGCGAACCCAGTACTTC. The full variable domain, its missing parts supplied by reference TRBV18 and TRBJ2-5, is NAGVMQNPRHLVRRRGQEARLRCSPMKGHSHVYWYRQLPEEGLKFMVYLQKENIIDESGMPKERFSAEFPKEGPSILRIQQVVRGDSAAYFCASSGTERTQYFGPGTRLLVL.

The J gene is TRBJ1-1, the V gene TRBV11-2; tentative D call: TRBD1 (6 bases). The CDR3 has 15 residues. Looked up from germline, CDR1 is SGHAT and CDR2 is FQNNGV. Trimming shortened V by 5 bases and J by 5 bases, and 18 bases separated the two germline ends. The CDR3 coding sequence is TGTGCCAGCAGCAAGTTGGACAGAAGGCATACTGAAGCTTTCTTT. Translation: CASSKLDRRHTEAFF.

The chain recombines TRBV11-1 with TRBJ1-2; D not resolved. This CDR3 comprises 13 residues. V lost 1 base and J 2 bases, leaving 5 bases between the germline ends. Germline values: CDR1 SGHAT, CDR2 FQDESV (reference sequence). CDR3 amino acids: CASSLGGNYGYTF. For the CDR3, the DNA is TGTGCCAGCAGCTTAGGAGGGAACTATGGCTACACCTTC.

This rearrangement joins TRBV28 to TRBJ1-5; 7 nucleotides match TRBD1. V gave up 5 bases and J gave up 7 bases; unmatched junction bases: 11. Germline CDR1 MDHEN, CDR2 SYDVKM. The CDR3 covers 15 residues. CDR3 amino acids: CASSPSDRTGQPQHF. Written as DNA, the CDR3 is TGTGCCAGCAGTCCGTCGGACAGGACGGGACAGCCCCAGCATTTT. Supplemented by reference TRBV28 and TRBJ1-5, the full variable domain reads DVKVTQSSRYLVKRTGEKVFLECVQDMDHENMFWYRQDPGLGLRLIYFSYDVKMKEKGDIPEGYSVSREKKERFSLILESASTNQTSMYLCASSPSDRTGQPQHFGDGTRLSIL.

This chain connects TRBV7-3 to TRBJ2-2, with 7 bases lining up with TRBD1. The length of the CDR3 is 14 residues. V gave up 7 bases and J gave up 3 bases; unmatched junction bases: 5. Per germline, CDR1 SGHTA and CDR2 FQGTGA. The CDR3 loop is CASTLDRDTGELFF. The CDR3 DNA reads as TGTGCCAGCACATTAGACAGGGACACCGGGGAGCTGTTTTTT.

This chain connects TRBV7-3 to TRBJ1-1, with unresolved D. The CDR3 is made up of 12 amino acids. V lost 2 bases to trimming and J lost 5 bases, with 6 bases between them. The germline V gene has CDR1 SGHTA and CDR2 FQGTGA. CDR3 residues: CASSLLQTEAFF. As DNA, the CDR3 is TGTGCCAGCAGCTTATTACAGACTGAAGCTTTCTTT.

The J gene is TRBJ2-7, the V gene TRBV9; 10 bases are a match to TRBD1. CDR1 SGDLS and CDR2 YYNGEE come from the germline V gene. The CDR3 extends over 16 amino acids. V shed 2 bases, J shed 0 bases, and the junction held 5 bases outside the gene matches. The CDR3 DNA is TGTGCCAGCAGCGTCGAGGGACAGGGGTCCTCCTACGAGCAGTACTTC. This sequence encodes CASSVEGQGSSYEQYF. The variable domain in full, completed from reference TRBV9 and TRBJ2-7, reads DSGVTQTPKHLITATGQRVTLRCSPRSGDLSVYWYQQSLDQGLQFLIQYYNGEERAKGNILERFSAQQFPDLHSELNLSSLELGDSALYFCASSVEGQGSSYEQYFGPGTRLTVT.

Written as DNA, the CDR3 is TGTGCCACCAGCAGAGGACGGAATAATGAAAAACTGTTTTTT. Translated, it gives CATSRGRNNEKLFF. The chain recombines TRBV15 with TRBJ1-4, with no clear D. The CDR3 spans 14 residues. V was pared by 1 base and J by 4 bases, with 7 bases between. Germline-derived CDR1 and CDR2 are LNHNV and YYDKDF (reference sequence).

This clone was recorded once. V usage is TRBV10-3 and J usage is TRBJ1-5, with D possibly TRBD1 on 5 matching bases. In germline, CDR1 is ENHRY, CDR2 SYGVKD. This CDR3 comprises 15 residues. Trimming cost V 2 bases and J 4 bases, with 12 bases left between them. The CDR3 DNA follows: TGTGCCATCAGTGAGAGGCAGGGACCGAATCAGCCCCAGCATTTT. Encoded protein: CAISERQGPNQPQHF.

The chain recombines TRBV27 with TRBJ2-5, with D perhaps being TRBD1 or TRBD2 (7 bases each). The germline gives CDR1 MNHEY, CDR2 SMNVEV (reference sequence). The CDR3 length is 13 residues. Trimming shortened V by 6 bases and J by 5 bases, and 13 bases separated the two germline ends. The CDR3 coding sequence is TGTGCCAGCAGGACTAGCAGGGGGGAGACCCAGTACTTC. This encodes CASRTSRGETQYF.

The CDR3 here is CASSLDLAGETQYF. CDR3 in DNA: TGTGCCAGCAGCTTGGACCTAGCGGGAGAGACCCAGTACTTC. The chain couples TRBV5-6 to TRBJ2-5; TRBD2 matches 8 bases. With 0 bases clipped from V and 4 bases from J, the junction kept 2 bases outside the gene matches. In germline, CDR1 is SGHDT, CDR2 YYEEEE. There are 14 residues in the CDR3.

V and J are TRBV30 and TRBJ1-6; TRBD1 matches at 7 bases. Germline values: CDR1 GTSNPN, CDR2 SVGIG (reference sequence). The J segment lost 7 bases and the V segment lost 3 bases, leaving 6 bases of the junction unmatched. The CDR3 loop spans 14 amino acids. This chain's CDR3 is CAWSRRQGNSPLHF. The CDR3 nucleotides are TGTGCCTGGAGCCGCCGACAGGGAAATTCACCCCTCCACTTT. Full variable domain (outside the CDR3, taken from reference TRBV30 and TRBJ1-6): SQTIHQWPATLVQPVGSPLSLECTVEGTSNPNLYWYRQAAGRGLQLLFYSVGIGQISSEVPQNLSASRPQDRQFILSSKKLLLSDSGFYLCAWSRRQGNSPLHFGNGTRLTVT.

This chain connects TRBV28 to TRBJ1-2; no clear D gene. The CDR3 covers 12 residues. Trimming took 4 bases from V and 7 from J, leaving 10 bases between them. Germline V CDR1 and CDR2: MDHEN, SYDVKM. CDR3 protein: CASSSPAVGYTF. DNA for the CDR3: TGTGCCAGCAGTTCCCCGGCGGTTGGCTACACCTTC.

The chain links TRBV7-3 to TRBJ2-7; TRBD1 is a possible D gene (6 bases). This CDR3 has 14 amino acids. Germline CDR1 reads SGHTA; CDR2 reads FQGTGA. Trimming took off 5 bases at V and 1 base at J, with 12 bases between the two ends. The CDR3 region is CASSPDSASYEQYF. For the CDR3, the DNA is TGTGCCAGCAGCCCGGACAGCGCTTCCTACGAGCAGTACTTC.

DNA of the CDR3: TGTGCCAGCAGCTTAAACCTGGGACAGGGGGATAACACTGAAGCTTTCTTT. It codes for CASSLNLGQGDNTEAFF. The chain recombines TRBV11-2 with TRBJ1-1; 11 bases match TRBD1. The CDR3 runs to 17 residues. The trim removed 2 bases at V and 2 bases at J, leaving 7 bases unmatched. Germline lookup yields CDR1 SGHAT and CDR2 FQNNGV.

This sequence joins TRBV5-6 and TRBJ2-3; 7 nucleotides align to TRBD2. V shed 4 bases, J shed 2 bases, and the junction held 10 bases outside the gene matches. The germline V gene has CDR1 SGHDT and CDR2 YYEEEE. The CDR3 is made up of 16 amino acids. CDR3: CASSLRSGAFTDTQYF. The CDR3 DNA is TGTGCCAGCAGCCTGCGGAGCGGGGCTTTCACAGATACGCAGTATTTT. Together with reference TRBV5-6 and TRBJ2-3, the CDR3 gives the full variable domain: DAGVTQSPTHLIKTRGQQVTLRCSPKSGHDTVSWYQQALGQGPQFIFQYYEEEERQRGNFPDRFSGHQFPNYSSELNVNALLLGDSALYLCASSLRSGAFTDTQYFGPGTRLTVL.

This sequence joins TRBV7-9 and TRBJ2-7; no clear D. The CDR3 spans 14 residues. V was shortened by 5 bases and J by 2 bases, with 13 bases between the two germline ends. Germline V gives CDR1 SEHNR, CDR2 FQNEAQ (reference sequence). For the CDR3, the DNA is TGTGCCAGCAGCCCCCCTGGAAAGACCTACGAGCAGTACTTC. This gives the protein CASSPPGKTYEQYF.

The chain is built from TRBV5-1 and TRBJ2-5; D is perhaps TRBD2 (5 bases). V lost 4 bases and J 0 bases, leaving 7 bases between the germline ends. Germline-derived CDR1 and CDR2 are SGHRS and YFSETQ. CDR3 length: 13 residues. The CDR3 DNA reads as TGCGCCAGCAGCCGGAGGTACCAAGAGACCCAGTACTTC. This codes for CASSRRYQETQYF.

This clone was seen just once. The chain couples TRBV29-1 to TRBJ2-2; D is ambiguous. Per germline, CDR1 SQVTM and CDR2 ANQGSEA. CDR3 length: 13 residues. V lost 2 bases, J lost 2 bases, and 6 bases lay in between. CDR3 DNA sequence: TGCAGCGTTGAACAGCATAACACCGGGGAGCTGTTTTTT. Its protein is CSVEQHNTGELFF.

This clone was picked up one time. The chain couples TRBV5-1 to TRBJ2-1; 10 bases are a match to TRBD2. The CDR3 runs to 16 residues. Trimming removed 5 bases from V and 9 bases from J; junction bases left unmatched: 14. The germline CDR1 and CDR2 sequences are SGHRS and YFSETQ. CDR3 DNA: TGCGCCAGCAGTTCTGGGGCTAGCGGGAGTTTTCCTGAGCAGTTCTTC. Residues: CASSSGASGSFPEQFF.

This clone was seen only a few times. The chain couples TRBV5-5 to TRBJ2-7; D gene unclear. Germline values: CDR1 SGHKS, CDR2 YYEKEE (reference sequence). The CDR3 extends over 15 amino acids. Trimming removed 4 bases from V and 3 bases from J, with 17 bases in between. This CDR3 is CASSPVKLTLYEQYF. For the CDR3, the DNA is TGTGCCAGCAGCCCGGTCAAATTAACCCTCTACGAGCAGTACTTC.